These 28 T cell receptor beta chains share one sample of origin, sequenced in a study of cytomegalovirus exposure and HLA in healthy donors. The PCR ran on 60 Vbeta and 13 Jbeta primers. Assay used: immunoSEQ multiplex PCR; TCRdb lists only in-frame clones, some missing. The repertoire holds 150,000 to 200,000 clones, with 68% as singletons. Sequenced sample: PBMCs. The receptors were sampled from a woman under 30 in good health and CMV-seropositive.

V and J are TRBV13 and TRBJ2-1; 14 bases agree with TRBD2. V gave up 4 bases and J gave up 0 bases; unmatched junction bases: 11. Germline assignment: CDR1 PRHDT and CDR2 FYEKMQ (reference sequence). The CDR3 totals 20 residues. CDR3 coding DNA: TGTGCCAGCAGCTGGATCGGACTAGCGGGAGGTCCTAGCTCCTACAATGAGCAGTTCTTC. It translates to CASSWIGLAGGPSSYNEQFF.

This sequence joins TRBV28 and TRBJ2-3; possibly TRBD1 for D (5 bases). Germline values: CDR1 MDHEN, CDR2 SYDVKM. V was shortened by 0 bases and J by 0 bases, with 10 bases between the two germline ends. This CDR3 is built from 16 residues. CDR3 in amino acids: CASSLWVGHSTDTQYF. The DNA for the CDR3 is TGTGCCAGCAGTTTATGGGTCGGACATAGCACAGATACGCAGTATTTT.

The CDR3 here is CASSPRAGGGSEQYF. As DNA, the CDR3 is TGTGCCAGCAGCCCTAGGGCTGGGGGCGGGAGCGAGCAGTACTTC. This chain connects TRBV5-8 to TRBJ2-7; TRBD2 is a possible D gene (7 bases). V was clipped by 4 bases and J by 6 bases, with 20 bases between them. CDR3 length equals 15 residues. Germline values: CDR1 SGHTS, CDR2 YDEGEE.

This clone was seen only a few times. V usage is TRBV25-1 and J usage is TRBJ1-1, with a weak D call TRBD1 (5 bases). CDR1 and CDR2 from the germline V gene are MGHDK and SYGVNS. Trimming removed 10 bases from V and 6 bases from J, with 18 bases in between. The CDR3 is made up of 13 amino acids. DNA of the CDR3: TGTGCCACCATGGGGGGGATGATTGCTGAAGCTTTCTTT. Translating it yields CATMGGMIAEAFF.

CDR3 nucleotide sequence: TGTGCCAGCAGTTTTCCGGAGACCGGGGAGCTGTTTTTT. This gives the protein CASSFPETGELFF. The rearrangement links TRBV27 to TRBJ2-2; D is uncertain. V gave up 3 bases and J gave up 5 bases, with 7 bases separating them. Germline CDR1 reads MNHEY; CDR2 reads SMNVEV (reference sequence). The CDR3 extends over 13 amino acids.

The CDR3 nucleotides read TGTGCCAGCAGTGATAGGACAGGGTATCAGCCCCAGCATTTT. This translates into CASSDRTGYQPQHF. The V and J genes are TRBV25-1 and TRBJ1-5, with 8 bases lining up with TRBD1. Trimming at V came to 3 bases and at J to 5 bases, leaving 3 bases not matched to a gene. The CDR3 runs 14 residues. Germline V CDR1 and CDR2: MGHDK, SYGVNS. The full variable domain, rest sourced from reference TRBV25-1 and TRBJ1-5, is EADIYQTPRYLVIGTGKKITLECSQTMGHDKMYWYQQDPGMELHLIHYSYGVNSTEKGDLSSESTVSRIRTEHFPLTLESARPSHTSQYLCASSDRTGYQPQHFGDGTRLSIL.

This clone was observed a single time. V gene TRBV16 combines with J gene TRBJ1-4; 11 bases are shared with TRBD1. Germline V gene lookup returns CDR1 KGHSY and CDR2 FQNENV. J lost 13 bases, V lost 0 bases, and 1 base had no gene match. This CDR3 is built from 13 residues. Here the CDR3 DNA reads TGTGCCAGCAGCCAATCGGGGACAGGGGGACTGTTTTTT. Amino acids: CASSQSGTGGLFF.

The V gene is TRBV2, the J gene TRBJ1-3; 7 bases are shared with TRBD1. From germline, CDR1 is SNHLY and CDR2 FYNNEI. V lost 1 base to trimming and J lost 3 bases; unmatched junction nucleotides: 0. The CDR3 length is 14 residues. The CDR3 is CASSEGQGGNTIYF. CDR3 nucleotide sequence: TGTGCCAGCAGTGAAGGACAGGGTGGAAACACCATATATTTT.

The chain couples TRBV2 to TRBJ2-7, with 11 nucleotides matching TRBD2. The V gene end was trimmed by 7 bases and the J gene end by 4 bases; junction bases not matched to a gene: 6. Germline V gives CDR1 SNHLY, CDR2 FYNNEI. The CDR3 is made up of 14 amino acids. For the CDR3, the DNA is TGTGCCAGCACCGGACTAGCGGGCCCGTACGAGCAGTACTTC. As protein: CASTGLAGPYEQYF.

This clone has just a few counts. The rearrangement links TRBV11-2 to TRBJ1-1; D perhaps matches TRBD1 (5 bases). V was shortened by 5 bases and J by 0 bases, with 13 bases between the two germline ends. Germline CDR1 is SGHAT and CDR2 is FQNNGV. CDR3 size: 15 residues. The CDR3 nucleotides are TGTGCCAGCAGCCCGGGGAGGGGCGTGAACACTGAAGCTTTCTTT. This encodes CASSPGRGVNTEAFF.

This clone was picked up a small number of times. The rearrangement links TRBV6-1 to TRBJ2-5; 8 nucleotides agree with TRBD1. The DNA end is more similar to TRBJ2-7, so the J call may be wrong. The CDR3 is made up of 14 amino acids. Germline V lookup: CDR1 MNHNS, CDR2 SASEGT. The CDR3 region has the DNA TGTGCCAGCAGTGCCCCGGGACAGGTAAACGAGCAGTACTTC. Its protein product is CASSAPGQVNEQYF.

The chain couples TRBV5-1 to TRBJ1-2; 7 bases match TRBD1. CDR1 and CDR2 (germline): SGHRS, YFSETQ. With V trimmed by 7 bases and J by 4 bases, 7 bases remained unmatched. This CDR3 region has 13 residues. CDR3 sequence (DNA): TGCGCCAGCGGTTCCCGGGACAGCTATGGCTACACCTTC. This codes for CASGSRDSYGYTF.

The rearrangement links TRBV19 to TRBJ2-1, with TRBD2 matching 7 bases. After removal of 5 bases from V and 4 bases from J, the junction contained 14 bases not matched to a gene. This CDR3 region has 17 residues. Germline CDR1 and CDR2: LNHDA and SQIVND (reference sequence). The CDR3 DNA reads TGTGCCAGTAGTGGGGGGGAGCGGGTAAAGGGGTACAATGAGCAGTTCTTC. This encodes CASSGGERVKGYNEQFF.

The chain is built from TRBV18 and TRBJ1-5; a possible D gene is TRBD1 (6 bases). Germline values: CDR1 KGHSH, CDR2 LQKENI. CDR3 size: 15 residues. V was shortened by 1 base and J by 2 bases, with 9 bases between the two germline ends. The CDR3 coding sequence is TGTGCCAGCTCACCACTCGGGGGGCGCAATCAGCCCCAGCATTTT. Amino acid sequence: CASSPLGGRNQPQHF. The whole variable domain, remainder taken from reference TRBV18 and TRBJ1-5, is NAGVMQNPRHLVRRRGQEARLRCSPMKGHSHVYWYRQLPEEGLKFMVYLQKENIIDESGMPKERFSAEFPKEGPSILRIQQVVRGDSAAYFCASSPLGGRNQPQHFGDGTRLSIL.

This chain connects TRBV19 to TRBJ2-1; weak D call: TRBD1 (6 bases). The CDR3 runs to 14 residues. V dropped 7 bases and J dropped 7 bases, with 17 bases sitting between them. CDR1 is LNHDA, CDR2 SQIVND, per germline (reference sequence). CDR3 loop: CASNPPGALNEQFF. The CDR3 DNA reads TGTGCCAGTAACCCACCAGGGGCGTTAAATGAGCAGTTCTTC.

V usage is TRBV6-5 and J usage is TRBJ1-2; maybe TRBD1 (6 bases). V was shortened by 4 bases and J by 8 bases, with 17 bases between the two germline ends. The CDR3 runs 14 residues. Germline V lookup: CDR1 MNHEY, CDR2 SVGAGI. As DNA, the CDR3 is TGTGCCAGCAGTTCCTACAGGGTTGGAGGAGGCTACACCTTC. It is translated as CASSSYRVGGGYTF.

The sample holds a few counts of this clone. This CDR3 fails to terminate in the conserved phenylalanine or tryptophan, so it likely reflects a read error. Because the CDR3's place on the DNA is in doubt, the DNA is left out and the CDR3 is given as listed by TCRdb. CDR3 sequence reads: CASSSYEDRGDLWV. The rearrangement joins TRBV6-5 to TRBJ1-1; no check of the table's D call, TRBD1, against the DNA was made. Including both end residues, the CDR3 is 14 amino acids long. From germline, CDR1 is MNHEY and CDR2 SVGAGI.

This sequence joins TRBV27 and TRBJ2-1; no firm D call. V was pared by 5 bases and J by 0 bases, with 11 bases between. Germline lookup yields CDR1 MNHEY and CDR2 SMNVEV (reference sequence). CDR3 length: 15 amino acids. CDR3 coding DNA: TGTGCCAGCAGTCCCAGGATCAGCTCCTACAATGAGCAGTTCTTC. Protein sequence: CASSPRISSYNEQFF.

The rearrangement links TRBV6-5 to TRBJ2-1; D possibly corresponds to TRBD2 (6 bases). V gave up 4 bases and J gave up 13 bases, with 14 bases separating them. Germline CDR1 is MNHEY and CDR2 is SVGAGI. The CDR3 runs to 12 residues. CDR3 protein: CASSFTTGSQFF. In DNA form, the CDR3 reads TGTGCCAGCAGTTTCACCACCGGGAGCCAGTTCTTC.

V gene TRBV29-1 combines with J gene TRBJ2-3; TRBD2 agrees at 8 bases. CDR1 is SQVTM, CDR2 ANQGSEA, per germline. This CDR3 has 16 amino acids. Trimming at V came to 5 bases and at J to 3 bases, leaving 13 bases not matched to a gene. The CDR3 DNA sequence: TGCAGCGTTACCTCTCGAACTAGCGGATATACAGATACGCAGTATTTT. Translated: CSVTSRTSGYTDTQYF.

This rearrangement joins TRBV15 to TRBJ1-5, with 7 bases that match TRBD1. The V gene's germline CDR1 is LNHNV and CDR2 YYDKDF (reference sequence). The CDR3 has 12 residues. With V trimmed by 9 bases and J by 3 bases, 2 bases remained unmatched. The CDR3 reads CATGGVNQPQHF. The CDR3 nucleotides read TGTGCCACAGGGGGCGTCAATCAGCCCCAGCATTTT.

The V gene is TRBV7-2, the J gene TRBJ2-5; weak D call: TRBD2 (6 bases). Germline V CDR1 and CDR2: SGHTA, FQGNSA. V was pared by 5 bases and J by 9 bases, with 22 bases between. The CDR3 sequence is 15 residues long. CDR3 protein: CASSPTLAYEWAQYF. The CDR3 region has the DNA TGTGCCAGCAGCCCTACCCTAGCGTATGAGTGGGCCCAGTACTTC.

This sequence joins TRBV30 and TRBJ2-1, with D perhaps TRBD1 (5 bases). The CDR3 covers 12 residues. Looked up from germline, CDR1 is GTSNPN and CDR2 is SVGIG (reference sequence). The V and J ends lost 5 bases and 3 bases respectively, with 8 bases between them. CDR3 sequence: CAWGQVYNEQFF. CDR3 DNA sequence: TGTGCCTGGGGACAAGTCTACAATGAGCAGTTCTTC.

The rearrangement joins TRBV6-4 to TRBJ2-3; D is unresolved. Per the germline V gene, CDR1 is MRHNA and CDR2 is SNTAGT. This CDR3 comprises 13 residues. V shed 0 bases and J shed 4 bases, with 5 bases lying between them. CDR3 residues: CASSDSAPDTQYF. CDR3 sequence (DNA): TGTGCCAGCAGTGACTCGGCCCCAGATACGCAGTATTTT.

The chain joins TRBV4-3 to TRBJ2-7; D possibly corresponds to TRBD1 (6 bases). V was cut by 4 bases and J by 9 bases, with 25 bases left in between. Germline CDR1 and CDR2: LGHNA and YSLEER. CDR3 length equals 16 residues. CDR3 in amino acids: CASSLSFGTSLLGQYF. As DNA, the CDR3 is TGCGCCAGCAGCCTTTCCTTCGGGACATCCCTTCTGGGGCAGTACTTC.

The chain is built from TRBV4-3 and TRBJ2-1; 7 bases match TRBD1. CDR3 length: 16 residues. With 4 bases clipped from V and 5 bases from J, the junction kept 11 bases outside the gene matches. Germline V gene sequence: CDR1 LGHNA, CDR2 YSLEER. DNA of the CDR3: TGCGCCAGCAGCCCCTGGTCAGGGGGAGCCAACAATGAGCAGTTCTTC. Its protein product is CASSPWSGGANNEQFF.

The chain couples TRBV6-5 to TRBJ2-7; D remains unclear. The length of the CDR3 is 14 residues. V was shortened by 6 bases and J by 1 base, with 13 bases between the two germline ends. Germline V lookup: CDR1 MNHEY, CDR2 SVGAGI. The CDR3 spells CASSRVLGSYEQYF. The CDR3 nucleotides read TGTGCCAGCAGCCGGGTCCTCGGGTCCTACGAGCAGTACTTC.

This clone was recorded a few times. The genes are TRBV27 and TRBJ1-4; TRBD1 aligns across 10 bases. V shed 6 bases, J shed 7 bases, and the junction held 14 bases outside the gene matches. Germline-derived CDR1 and CDR2 are MNHEY and SMNVEV (reference sequence). The CDR3 covers 17 residues. As DNA, the CDR3 is TGTGCCAGCAGCCTTTTTCTCCGGACAGGGGGTCGTGAAAAACTGTTTTTT. Protein: CASSLFLRTGGREKLFF.